This T cell receptor (beta chain) came from a study of blood T cell repertoires in COVID-19. The wider study: Some COVID-19 samples were acute and others convalescent; all came from the United States, Italy and Spain. PBMCs, B-cell-depleted T cells, or T cells were the source of the cDNA or gDNA that made up the material.

The Seattle site enrolled patients during active infection and followed them longitudinally. The CDR3 consists of 14 residues. Germline values: CDR1 SNHLY, CDR2 FYNNEI. Deletions cut 6 bases from V and 1 base from J, with 10 bases between. In the original workflow: Amplifying reference gene primers gave estimates of nucleated cell counts. Assay used: immunoSEQ multiplex PCR; TCRdb lists only in-frame clones, some missing. For V, J and clone size, that table is used; D and trimming come from the DNA. The sample comprises over 200,000 clones, roughly 90% of which are singletons, and 0.82% rests with the top ten.

Sequenced sample: peripheral blood. This TCR was sampled from a man aged 55 to 70 with COVID-19, enrolled during active disease. The rearrangement links TRBV2 to TRBJ1-5, with TRBD1 as a possible D gene (5 bases). CDR3 nucleotide sequence: TGTGCCAGCAGGATTGACAGAAGCAATCAGCCCCAGCATTTT. Translating it yields CASRIDRSNQPQHF.